This TCR beta chain was recovered during a study of cytomegalovirus exposure and HLA in healthy donors. Germline loops: CDR1 SGHVS, CDR2 FNYEAQ. The CDR3 spans 15 residues. Trimming at V came to 5 bases and at J to 1 base, leaving 0 bases not matched to a gene. A multiplex PCR was run with 60 Vbeta primers and 13 Jbeta primers. Sequencing was performed with immunoSEQ multiplex PCR; in TCRdb, only in-frame clones are kept and a portion is missing. The table shows fewer than 100,000 clones, with around 73% occurring only once. Sequenced sample: PBMCs. The rearrangement joins TRBV7-6 to TRBJ2-2; TRBD2 aligns across 11 bases. The clonotype originates from a woman aged 55-70 years in good health and CMV-seronegative. As DNA, the CDR3 is TGTGCCAGCAGCGGGACTAGCGGGAACACCGGGGAGCTGTTTTTT. It specifies CASSGTSGNTGELFF.